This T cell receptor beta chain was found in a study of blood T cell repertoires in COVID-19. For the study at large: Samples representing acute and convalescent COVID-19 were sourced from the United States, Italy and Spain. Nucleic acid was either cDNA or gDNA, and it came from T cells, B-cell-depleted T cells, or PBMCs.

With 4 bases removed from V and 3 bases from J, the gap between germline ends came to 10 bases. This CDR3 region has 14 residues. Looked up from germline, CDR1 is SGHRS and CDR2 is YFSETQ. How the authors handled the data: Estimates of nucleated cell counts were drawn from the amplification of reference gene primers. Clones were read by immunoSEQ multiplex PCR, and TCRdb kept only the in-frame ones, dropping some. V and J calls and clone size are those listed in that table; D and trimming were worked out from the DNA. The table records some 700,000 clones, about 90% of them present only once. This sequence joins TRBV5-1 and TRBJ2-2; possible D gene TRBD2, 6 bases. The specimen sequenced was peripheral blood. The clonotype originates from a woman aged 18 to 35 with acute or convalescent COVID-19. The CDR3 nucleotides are TGCGCCAGCAGCGCGGGACGTTACACCGGGGAGCTGTTTTTT. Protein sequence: CASSAGRYTGELFF.